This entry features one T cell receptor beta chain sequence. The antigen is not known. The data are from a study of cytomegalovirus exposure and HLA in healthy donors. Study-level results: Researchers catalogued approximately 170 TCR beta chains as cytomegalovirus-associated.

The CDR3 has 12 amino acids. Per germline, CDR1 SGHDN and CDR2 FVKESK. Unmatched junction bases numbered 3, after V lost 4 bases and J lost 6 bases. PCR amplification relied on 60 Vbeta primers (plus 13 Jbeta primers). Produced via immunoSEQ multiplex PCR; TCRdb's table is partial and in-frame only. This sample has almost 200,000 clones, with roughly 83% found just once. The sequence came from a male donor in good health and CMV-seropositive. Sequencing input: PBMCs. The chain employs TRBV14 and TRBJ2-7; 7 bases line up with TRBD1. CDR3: CASSPDRLEQYF. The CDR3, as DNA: TGTGCCAGCAGCCCGGACAGGCTCGAGCAGTACTTC.